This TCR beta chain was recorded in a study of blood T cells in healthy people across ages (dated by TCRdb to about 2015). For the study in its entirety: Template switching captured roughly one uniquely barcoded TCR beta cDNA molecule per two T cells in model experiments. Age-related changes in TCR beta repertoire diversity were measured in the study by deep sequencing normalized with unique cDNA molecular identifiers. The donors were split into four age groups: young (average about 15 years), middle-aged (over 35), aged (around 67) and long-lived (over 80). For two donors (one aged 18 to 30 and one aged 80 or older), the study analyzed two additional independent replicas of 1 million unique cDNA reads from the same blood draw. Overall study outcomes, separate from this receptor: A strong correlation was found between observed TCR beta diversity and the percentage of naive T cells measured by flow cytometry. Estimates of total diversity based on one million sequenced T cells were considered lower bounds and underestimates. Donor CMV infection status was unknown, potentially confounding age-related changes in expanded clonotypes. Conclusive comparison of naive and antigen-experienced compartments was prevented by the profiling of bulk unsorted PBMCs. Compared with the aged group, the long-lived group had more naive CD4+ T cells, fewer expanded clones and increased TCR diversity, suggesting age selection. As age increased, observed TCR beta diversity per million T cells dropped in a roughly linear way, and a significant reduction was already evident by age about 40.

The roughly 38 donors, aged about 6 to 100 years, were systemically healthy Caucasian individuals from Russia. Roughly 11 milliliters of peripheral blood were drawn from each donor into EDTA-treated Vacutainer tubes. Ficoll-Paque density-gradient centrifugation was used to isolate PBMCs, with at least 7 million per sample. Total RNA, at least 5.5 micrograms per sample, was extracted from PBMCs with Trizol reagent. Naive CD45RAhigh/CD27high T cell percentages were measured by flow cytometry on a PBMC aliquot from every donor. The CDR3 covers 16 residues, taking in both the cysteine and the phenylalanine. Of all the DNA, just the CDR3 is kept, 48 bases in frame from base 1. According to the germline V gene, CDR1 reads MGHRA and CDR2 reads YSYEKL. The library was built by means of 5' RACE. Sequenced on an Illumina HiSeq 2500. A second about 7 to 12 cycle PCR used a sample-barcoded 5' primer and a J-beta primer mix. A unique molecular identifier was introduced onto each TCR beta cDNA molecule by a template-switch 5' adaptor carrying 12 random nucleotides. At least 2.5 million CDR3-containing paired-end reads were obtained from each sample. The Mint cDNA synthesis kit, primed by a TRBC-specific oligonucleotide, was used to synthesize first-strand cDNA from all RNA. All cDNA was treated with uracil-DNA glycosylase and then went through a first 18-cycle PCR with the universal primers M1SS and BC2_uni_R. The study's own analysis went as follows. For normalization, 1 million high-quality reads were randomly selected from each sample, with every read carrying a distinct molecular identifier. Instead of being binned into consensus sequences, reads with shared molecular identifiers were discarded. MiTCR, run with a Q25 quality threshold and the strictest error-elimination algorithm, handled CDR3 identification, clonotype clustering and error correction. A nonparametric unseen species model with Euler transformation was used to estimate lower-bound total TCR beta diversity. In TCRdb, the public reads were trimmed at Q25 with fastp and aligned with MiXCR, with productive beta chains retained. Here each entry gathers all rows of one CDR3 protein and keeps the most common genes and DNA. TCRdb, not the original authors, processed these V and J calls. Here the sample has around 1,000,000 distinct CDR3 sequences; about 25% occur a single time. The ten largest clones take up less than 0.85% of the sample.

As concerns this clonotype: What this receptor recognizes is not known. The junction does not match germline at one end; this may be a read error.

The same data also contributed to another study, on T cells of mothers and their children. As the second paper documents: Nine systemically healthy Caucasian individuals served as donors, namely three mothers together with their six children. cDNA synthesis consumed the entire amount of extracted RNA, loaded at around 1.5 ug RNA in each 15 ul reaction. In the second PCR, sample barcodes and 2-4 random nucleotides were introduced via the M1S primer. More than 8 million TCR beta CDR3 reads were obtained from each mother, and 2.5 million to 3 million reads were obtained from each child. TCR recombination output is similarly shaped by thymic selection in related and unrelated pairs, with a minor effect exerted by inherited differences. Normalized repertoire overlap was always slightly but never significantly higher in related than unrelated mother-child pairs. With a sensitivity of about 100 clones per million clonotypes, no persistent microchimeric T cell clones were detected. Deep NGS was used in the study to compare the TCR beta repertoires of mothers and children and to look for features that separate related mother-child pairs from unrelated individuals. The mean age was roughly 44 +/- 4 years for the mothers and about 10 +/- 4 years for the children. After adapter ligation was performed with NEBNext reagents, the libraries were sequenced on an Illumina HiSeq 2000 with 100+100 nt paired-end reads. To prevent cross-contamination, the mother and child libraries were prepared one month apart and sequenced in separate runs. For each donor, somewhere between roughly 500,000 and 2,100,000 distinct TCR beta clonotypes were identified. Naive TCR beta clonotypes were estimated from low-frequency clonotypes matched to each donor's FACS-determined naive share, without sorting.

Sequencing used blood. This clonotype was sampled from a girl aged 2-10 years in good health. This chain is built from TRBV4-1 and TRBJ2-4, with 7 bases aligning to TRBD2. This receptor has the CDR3 CASSQGTVLAENVQYF. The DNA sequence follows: TGCGCCAGCAGCCAAGGTACTGTCCTAGCGGAAAACGTTCAGTACTTC.